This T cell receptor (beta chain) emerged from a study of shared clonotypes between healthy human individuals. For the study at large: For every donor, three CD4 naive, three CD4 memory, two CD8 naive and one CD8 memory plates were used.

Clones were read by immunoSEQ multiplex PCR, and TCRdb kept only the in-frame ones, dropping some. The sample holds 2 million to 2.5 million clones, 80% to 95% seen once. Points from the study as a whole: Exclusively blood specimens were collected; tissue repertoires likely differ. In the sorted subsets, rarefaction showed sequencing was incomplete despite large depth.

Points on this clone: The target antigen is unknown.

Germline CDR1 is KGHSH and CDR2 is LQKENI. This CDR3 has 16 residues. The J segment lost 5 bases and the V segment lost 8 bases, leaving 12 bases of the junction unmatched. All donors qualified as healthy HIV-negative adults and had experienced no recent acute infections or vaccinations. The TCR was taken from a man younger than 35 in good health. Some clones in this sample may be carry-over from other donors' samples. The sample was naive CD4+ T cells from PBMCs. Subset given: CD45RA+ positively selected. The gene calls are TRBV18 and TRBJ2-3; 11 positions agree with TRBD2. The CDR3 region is CASTSGIAGGQDTQYF. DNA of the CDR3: TGTGCCAGCACCTCGGGGATAGCGGGAGGGCAAGATACGCAGTATTTT.